Here is one TCR beta chain with its context. The sample holds other DNA sequences that translate to the same CDR3. These data are taken from a study of blood T cell repertoires in COVID-19. In the study overall: The United States, Italy and Spain provided the acute and convalescent COVID-19 samples. The cDNA or gDNA used as material had been derived from T cells, B-cell-depleted T cells, or PBMCs.

Original analysis: Estimates of nucleated cell counts were drawn from the amplification of reference gene primers. Clones were sequenced by immunoSEQ multiplex PCR, and TCRdb holds only the in-frame ones, with some missing. The V and J calls and clone size are taken from that table; D and trimming were inferred from the DNA. The sample lists roughly 150,000 clones, 78% occurring once. Germline trimming cut 1 base from V and 1 base from J; bases unmatched to any gene: 0. The length of the CDR3 is 14 residues. CDR1 SEHNR and CDR2 FQNEAQ come from the germline V gene (reference sequence). The sequenced sample consisted of peripheral blood. The V call is TRBV7-9, the J call TRBJ1-1; 7 nucleotides match TRBD1. The source of this sequence is a woman aged 80 or over with acute or convalescent COVID-19. The DNA of the CDR3 is TGTGCCAGCAGCTTAGGGACAGGGAACACTGAAGCTTTCTTT. Translated, it gives CASSLGTGNTEAFF.